Presented here are 13 T cell receptor beta chains from one specimen sequenced in a study of cytomegalovirus exposure and HLA in healthy donors. This table comes from immunoSEQ multiplex PCR, and its TCRdb copy is limited to in-frame clones, with some not included. The repertoire holds 240,000 or so clones, with approximately 86% as singletons. The sample was PBMCs. The origin of the receptors is a woman aged 30 to 39 in good health and CMV-seropositive.

Ten or more counts support this clone. The chain recombines TRBV6-4 with TRBJ2-1; 7 positions agree with TRBD1. Germline CDR1 reads MRHNA; CDR2 reads SNTAGT. CDR3 length equals 15 residues. After removal of 8 bases from V and 3 bases from J, the junction contained 10 bases not matched to a gene. The CDR3 bases are TGTGCCAGCTCGGTAACCGGGACAGACTACAATGAGCAGTTCTTC. Translated: CASSVTGTDYNEQFF.

V is TRBV27 and J is TRBJ1-2, with 8 positions matching TRBD1. This CDR3 has 14 residues. Germline CDR1 reads MNHEY; CDR2 reads SMNVEV (reference sequence). Germline trimming cut 5 bases from V and 2 bases from J; bases unmatched to any gene: 4. In nucleotides, the CDR3 is TGTGCCAGCAGTGACAGGGGCGGAAACTATGGCTACACCTTC. Amino acids: CASSDRGGNYGYTF.

V gene TRBV4-1 combines with J gene TRBJ2-3; possibly TRBD2 for D (6 bases). CDR1 and CDR2 from the germline V gene are MGHRA and YSYEKL. The CDR3 contains 14 residues. V shed 0 bases and J shed 4 bases, with 8 bases lying between them. The CDR3 spells CASSQDGGSDTQYF. The DNA of the CDR3 is TGCGCCAGCAGCCAAGATGGAGGGTCAGATACGCAGTATTTT.

The gene calls are TRBV10-3 and TRBJ1-2; TRBD1 matches 7 bases. The CDR3 runs 16 residues. The V gene end was trimmed by 0 bases and the J gene end by 2 bases; junction bases not matched to a gene: 6. Germline-derived CDR1 and CDR2 are ENHRY and SYGVKD. Written as DNA, the CDR3 is TGTGCCATCAGTGAGTCGGTCGGGGGACAGAACTATGGCTACACCTTC. This encodes CAISESVGGQNYGYTF.

CDR3 coding DNA: TGTGCCAGCAGCTCCCCGTGGCTAGCGGCCCAAGAGACCCAGTACTTC. Its translation: CASSSPWLAAQETQYF. This chain connects TRBV11-2 to TRBJ2-5, with 7 bases lining up with TRBD2. Germline V gives CDR1 SGHAT, CDR2 FQNNGV. The CDR3 loop spans 16 amino acids. V shed 4 bases and J 1 base; nucleotides not matched to a gene: 9.

The chain has TRBV10-2 and TRBJ1-3; D is undetermined. Germline CDR1 WSHSY, CDR2 SAAADI. The V end lost 2 bases, the J end lost 0 bases, and 2 bases lay between the germline ends. The CDR3 extends over 13 amino acids. The CDR3 DNA follows: TGCGCCAGCAGTGAGCTCTCTGGAAACACCATATATTTT. Translation gives CASSELSGNTIYF.

The CDR3 loop is CASSRQGRTEAFF. In DNA, the CDR3 is TGTGCCAGCAGCCGACAGGGTCGCACTGAAGCTTTCTTT. This rearrangement joins TRBV7-9 to TRBJ1-1; 7 nucleotides align to TRBD1. In germline, CDR1 is SEHNR, CDR2 FQNEAQ (reference sequence). With 5 bases clipped from V and 4 bases from J, the junction kept 4 bases outside the gene matches. This CDR3 comprises 13 residues.

The gene calls are TRBV5-4 and TRBJ1-2; no firm D call. Trimming pared 0 bases from V and 2 bases from J, leaving 8 bases between. CDR3 length: 14 amino acids. Germline CDR1 SGHNT, CDR2 YYREEE (reference sequence). This chain's CDR3 is CASSLVAVNYGYTF. CDR3 nucleotides: TGTGCCAGCAGCTTGGTTGCGGTAAACTATGGCTACACCTTC.

This sequence joins TRBV30 and TRBJ2-3; D is ambiguous. The V gene's germline CDR1 is GTSNPN and CDR2 SVGIG (reference sequence). This CDR3 is built from 11 residues. Trimming took 0 bases from V and 11 from J, leaving 9 bases between them. CDR3 sequence reads: CAWSVKELQYF. CDR3 sequence (DNA): TGTGCCTGGAGTGTGAAAGAGCTGCAGTATTTT.

CDR3 region: CASRYDSSAYNEQFF. CDR3 coding DNA: TGTGCCAGCAGGTATGATTCTAGCGCCTACAATGAGCAGTTCTTC. The chain carries TRBV27 and TRBJ2-1, with TRBD2 as a possible D gene (6 bases). The ends were cut back, 6 bases at V and 2 bases at J, with 14 bases in the middle. The CDR3 runs to 15 residues. Germline CDR1 reads MNHEY; CDR2 reads SMNVEV (reference sequence).

This clone was recorded a few times. This sequence joins TRBV28 and TRBJ2-7, with D maybe TRBD1 (5 bases). CDR3 length equals 15 residues. V lost 7 bases, J lost 2 bases, and 18 bases lay in between. Per germline, CDR1 MDHEN and CDR2 SYDVKM. The CDR3 loop reads CASTPGAIKTYEQYF. DNA for the CDR3: TGTGCCAGCACCCCTGGGGCTATTAAAACCTACGAGCAGTACTTC.

The rearrangement joins TRBV30 to TRBJ1-3; D unresolved. V was trimmed by 2 bases and J by 11 bases, leaving 7 bases between them. The CDR3 runs to 10 residues. Germline V gene sequence: CDR1 GTSNPN, CDR2 SVGIG (reference sequence). DNA for the CDR3: TGTGCCTGGAGTATGGGCGCCATATATTTT. Translated, it gives CAWSMGAIYF.

The chain links TRBV6-5 to TRBJ2-7; 8 bases fit TRBD2. The CDR3 totals 15 residues. V lost 0 bases to trimming and J lost 4 bases; unmatched junction nucleotides: 5. The germline CDR1 and CDR2 sequences are MNHEY and SVGAGI. CDR3 nucleotides: TGTGCCAGCAGTTACTCTGGCGGGGGGTTTTACGAGCAGTACTTC. Encoded protein: CASSYSGGGFYEQYF.